This TCR beta chain was captured in a study of T cell changes during pregnancy in multiple sclerosis. Here immunoSEQ multiplex PCR was the method, and the copy in TCRdb shows in-frame clones only, minus some. The profile covers 65,000 to 85,000 clones, with 90% to 95% appearing a single time and more than 1.1% taken by the ten largest. The CDR3 is made up of 15 amino acids. Trimming took off 4 bases at V and 1 base at J, with 14 bases between the two ends. CDR1 is SGHRS and CDR2 is YFSETQ in the germline V gene. Material: peripheral blood, obtained after pregnancy. The sequence derives from a female donor with multiple sclerosis, enrolled in a pregnancy study. V is TRBV5-1 and J is TRBJ1-1; D is unclear. The CDR3 loop reads CASSPLGRANTEAFF. The CDR3 DNA reads TGCGCCAGCAGCCCCTTGGGGAGGGCGAACACTGAAGCTTTCTTT.